The next 7 T cell receptor beta chains were all read from a single sample in a study of OX40 agonist ivuxolimab in advanced cancers. Data came from immunoSEQ multiplex PCR; TCRdb stores just in-frame clones and leaves some out. Of approximately 50,000 clones listed, about 85% are singletons. The material was CD4+ or CD8+ T cells sorted from blood, obtained in a trial of the OX40 agonist ivuxolimab. These TCRs come from an adult with an advanced solid tumor such as melanoma, head and neck, liver or kidney cancer.

There are a few counts of this clone. The chain couples TRBV2 to TRBJ2-5, with 10 nucleotides matching TRBD2. The V gene's germline CDR1 is SNHLY and CDR2 FYNNEI. This CDR3 is 14 amino acids long. V lost 8 bases, J lost 5 bases, and 8 bases stayed unmatched. CDR3 region: CASGVNSGGETQYF. As DNA, the CDR3 is TGTGCCAGCGGAGTGAATAGCGGGGGGGAGACCCAGTACTTC.

This clone was observed once. V usage is TRBV5-5 and J usage is TRBJ1-4; the D gene is possibly TRBD1 (6 bases). This CDR3 comprises 15 residues. Deletions cut 4 bases from V and 5 bases from J, with 15 bases between. CDR1 and CDR2 from the germline V gene are SGHKS and YYEKEE (reference sequence). CDR3 bases: TGTGCCAGCAGCGGGGACAAGTGGAGAAATGAAAAACTGTTTTTT. It codes for CASSGDKWRNEKLFF.

The chain joins TRBV7-2 to TRBJ2-1; D is uncertain. Germline V CDR1 and CDR2: SGHTA, FQGNSA. The ends were cut back, 5 bases at V and 5 bases at J, with 22 bases in the middle. This CDR3 contains 17 residues. The CDR3 bases are TGTGCCAGCAGCCCTATCTTAGGCTTTGGCGCCCACAATGAGCAGTTCTTC. This sequence encodes CASSPILGFGAHNEQFF. The full variable domain, rest sourced from reference TRBV7-2 and TRBJ2-1, is GAGVSQSPSNKVTEKGKDVELRCDPISGHTALYWYRQSLGQGLEFLIYFQGNSAPDKSGLPSDRFSAERTGGSVSTLTIQRTQQEDSAVYLCASSPILGFGAHNEQFFGPGTRLTVL.

The CDR3 DNA reads as TGCGCCAGCAGCCTGACAGGGGCCCAGTACTTC. It encodes CASSLTGAQYF. The gene calls are TRBV5-1 and TRBJ2-5; TRBD1 agrees at 8 bases. This CDR3 contains 11 residues. Germline V lookup: CDR1 SGHRS, CDR2 YFSETQ. Unmatched junction bases numbered 2, after V lost 4 bases and J lost 9 bases.

In nucleotides, the CDR3 is TGTGCCAGCCGGGACAGGGTTGTCGATAGCAATCAGCCCCAGCATTTT. This gives the protein CASRDRVVDSNQPQHF. The chain employs TRBV19 and TRBJ1-5, with 9 positions matching TRBD1. Germline CDR1 is LNHDA and CDR2 is SQIVND (reference sequence). CDR3 size: 16 residues. V was clipped by 9 bases and J by 0 bases; unmatched bases: 9.

The rearrangement uses TRBV10-3 and TRBJ1-1; D possibly corresponds to TRBD1 (5 bases). Deletions cut 6 bases from V and 1 base from J, with 12 bases between. The CDR3 has 14 residues. Germline V lookup: CDR1 ENHRY, CDR2 SYGVKD. CDR3 DNA: TGTGCCATCAGCCTAGACAGACAGAACACTGAAGCTTTCTTT. Translation: CAISLDRQNTEAFF.

This chain connects TRBV7-9 to TRBJ2-7; possibly TRBD1 or TRBD2 for D (5 bases each). The germline gives CDR1 SEHNR, CDR2 FQNEAQ (reference sequence). V was trimmed by 8 bases and J by 7 bases, leaving 18 bases between them. The CDR3 runs to 13 residues. DNA for the CDR3: TGTGCCAGCGAATTTAGGGACGATGGTGAGCAGTACTTC. The encoded protein is CASEFRDDGEQYF.